These 5 T cell receptor beta chains share one sample of origin, sequenced in a study of cytomegalovirus exposure and HLA in healthy donors. Sequenced by immunoSEQ multiplex PCR; TCRdb stores in-frame clones only, minus some. This table has about 88,000 clones, 95% to 98% appearing once. The sample comprised PBMCs. The receptor source for this set is a man aged 18 to 29 in good health and CMV-seronegative.

The chain combines TRBV6-1 with TRBJ2-1, with a possible D match to TRBD2 (6 bases). V was shortened by 6 bases and J by 14 bases, with 23 bases between the two germline ends. Germline V gene sequence: CDR1 MNHNS, CDR2 SASEGT. The CDR3 covers 14 residues. CDR3 sequence: CASRRRRVQESKFF. The CDR3 DNA reads as TGTGCCAGCAGGCGTAGGAGGGTCCAGGAATCGAAGTTCTTC.

CDR3 residues: CASSVGAGSSYEQYF. Written as DNA, the CDR3 is TGTGCCAGCAGTGTCGGAGCGGGATCCTCCTACGAGCAGTACTTC. V is TRBV6-4 and J is TRBJ2-7; 7 bases map to TRBD2. Germline assignment: CDR1 MRHNA and CDR2 SNTAGT. The CDR3 is 15 amino acids. With V trimmed by 4 bases and J by 0 bases, 6 bases remained unmatched.

The V and J genes are TRBV6-5 and TRBJ1-2; D is possibly TRBD1 (6 bases). Trimming removed 5 bases from V and 3 bases from J, with 10 bases in between. The germline V gene encodes CDR1 MNHEY and CDR2 SVGAGI. This CDR3 has 13 residues. CDR3 in DNA: TGTGCCAGCAGTACGGACAGAGACTATGGCTACACCTTC. It specifies CASSTDRDYGYTF.

The rearrangement links TRBV28 to TRBJ1-1, with a tentative D call TRBD1 (6 bases). The V end lost 2 bases, the J end lost 1 base, and 11 bases lay between the germline ends. The CDR3 totals 15 residues. The germline V gene has CDR1 MDHEN and CDR2 SYDVKM. The DNA of the CDR3 is TGTGCCAGCAGTTTAGGGGGGGGCCGGAACACTGAAGCTTTCTTT. Translated, it gives CASSLGGGRNTEAFF.

The chain links TRBV10-2 to TRBJ2-7; D may be TRBD1 (6 bases). The V gene's germline CDR1 is WSHSY and CDR2 SAAADI. This CDR3 region has 13 residues. Trimming pared 7 bases from V and 2 bases from J, leaving 12 bases between. Written as DNA, the CDR3 is TGCGCCAGCACCGGGGACACCACCTACGAGCAGTACTTC. Translated, it gives CASTGDTTYEQYF.